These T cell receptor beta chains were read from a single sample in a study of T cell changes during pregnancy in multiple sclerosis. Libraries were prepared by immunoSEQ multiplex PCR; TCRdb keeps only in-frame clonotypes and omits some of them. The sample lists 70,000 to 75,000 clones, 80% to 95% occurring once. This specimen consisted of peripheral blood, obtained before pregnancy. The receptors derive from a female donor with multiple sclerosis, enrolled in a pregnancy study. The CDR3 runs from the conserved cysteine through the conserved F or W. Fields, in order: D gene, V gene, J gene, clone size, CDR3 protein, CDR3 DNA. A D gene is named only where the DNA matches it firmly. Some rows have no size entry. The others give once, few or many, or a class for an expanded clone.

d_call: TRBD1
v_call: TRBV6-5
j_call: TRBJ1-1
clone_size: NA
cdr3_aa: CASSYSTPGQGEAFF
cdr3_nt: TGTGCCAGCAGTTACTCGACTCCCGGACAGGGAGAAGCTTTCTTT

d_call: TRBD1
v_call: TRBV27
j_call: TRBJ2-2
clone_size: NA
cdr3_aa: CASMTGDAGELFF
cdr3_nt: TGTGCCAGCATGACAGGGGACGCCGGGGAGCTGTTTTTT

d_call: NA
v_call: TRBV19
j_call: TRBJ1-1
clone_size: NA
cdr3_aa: CASQDRLNTEAFF
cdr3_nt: TGTGCCTCACAGGACAGACTGAACACTGAAGCTTTCTTT

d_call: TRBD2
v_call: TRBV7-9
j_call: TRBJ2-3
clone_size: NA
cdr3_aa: CASSPNSGSTDTQYF
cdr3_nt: TGTGCCAGCAGCCCCAATAGCGGGAGCACAGATACGCAGTATTTT

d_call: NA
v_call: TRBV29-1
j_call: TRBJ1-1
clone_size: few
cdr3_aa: CSVAFNTEAFF
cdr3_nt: TGCAGCGTTGCCTTTAACACTGAAGCTTTCTTT

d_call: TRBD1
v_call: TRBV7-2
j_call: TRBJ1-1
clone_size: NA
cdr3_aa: CASSFDRGLDSAFF
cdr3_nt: TGTGCCAGCAGCTTCGACAGGGGGTTGGATTCGGCTTTCTTT

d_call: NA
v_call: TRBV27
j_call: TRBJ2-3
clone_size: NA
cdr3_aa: CASRGGLSTDTQYF
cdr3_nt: TGTGCCAGCAGAGGCGGGTTAAGCACAGATACGCAGTATTTT

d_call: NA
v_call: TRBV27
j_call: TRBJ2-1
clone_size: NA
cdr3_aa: CASMWSFGGTPQWGNEQFF
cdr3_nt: TGTGCCAGTATGTGGTCGTTCGGCGGGACTCCCCAGTGGGGCAATGAGCAGTTCTTC

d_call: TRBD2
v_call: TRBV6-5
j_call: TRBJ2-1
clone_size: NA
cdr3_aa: CASSRYKREYEQFF
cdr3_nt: TGTGCCAGCAGTCGCTATAAGCGGGAATATGAGCAGTTCTTC

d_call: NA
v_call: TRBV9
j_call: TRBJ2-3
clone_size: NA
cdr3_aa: CASSVFSGNPTDTQYF
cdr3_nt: TGTGCCAGCAGCGTATTTAGCGGAAACCCCACAGATACGCAGTATTTT

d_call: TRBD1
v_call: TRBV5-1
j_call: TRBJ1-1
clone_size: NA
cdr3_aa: CASSQGQGYTEAFF
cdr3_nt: TGCGCCAGCAGCCAGGGACAGGGTTACACTGAAGCTTTCTTT